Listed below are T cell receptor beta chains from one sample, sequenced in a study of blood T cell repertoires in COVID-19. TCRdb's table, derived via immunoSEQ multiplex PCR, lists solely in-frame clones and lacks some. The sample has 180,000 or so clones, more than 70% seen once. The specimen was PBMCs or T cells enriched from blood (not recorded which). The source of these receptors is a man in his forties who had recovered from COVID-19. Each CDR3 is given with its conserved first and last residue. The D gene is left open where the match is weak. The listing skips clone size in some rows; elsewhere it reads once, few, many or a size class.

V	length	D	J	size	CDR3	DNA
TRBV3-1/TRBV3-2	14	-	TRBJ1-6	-	CASRQTGRYSPLHF	TGTGCCAGCCGTCAGACAGGAAGATATTCACCCCTCCACTTT
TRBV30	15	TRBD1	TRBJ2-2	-	CAWSTGDRDTGELFF	TGTGCCTGGAGTACCGGGGACAGGGACACCGGGGAGCTGTTTTTT
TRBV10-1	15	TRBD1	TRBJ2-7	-	CASSESMGQGPEQYF	TGCGCCAGCAGTGAGTCCATGGGACAGGGACCCGAGCAGTACTTC
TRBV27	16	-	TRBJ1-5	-	CASSLSPGGANQPQHF	TGTGCCAGCAGTTTATCCCCAGGAGGGGCTAATCAGCCCCAGCATTTT
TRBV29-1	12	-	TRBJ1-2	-	CSVGAGAGGYTF	TGCAGCGTTGGGGCAGGGGCTGGTGGCTACACCTTC
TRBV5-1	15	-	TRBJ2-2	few	CASSRPGLPTGELFF	TGCGCCAGCAGCAGACCGGGACTCCCCACCGGGGAGCTGTTTTTT
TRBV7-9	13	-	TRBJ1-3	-	CASSLSYGNTIYF	TGTGCCAGCAGCCTCTCTTATGGAAACACCATATATTTT
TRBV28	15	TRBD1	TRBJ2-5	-	CASSVPGQGGETQYF	TGTGCCAGCAGTGTCCCCGGACAGGGCGGAGAGACCCAGTACTTC
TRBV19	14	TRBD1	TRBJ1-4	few	CASRRTGVDEKLFF	TGTGCCAGTAGGAGAACAGGGGTCGATGAAAAACTGTTTTTT
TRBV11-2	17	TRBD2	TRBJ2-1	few	CASSLQLGTSGSNEQFF	TGTGCCAGCAGCCTACAATTAGGGACTAGCGGGAGCAATGAGCAGTTCTTC
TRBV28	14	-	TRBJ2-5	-	CASSKKDSFETQYF	TGTGCCAGCAGTAAGAAGGACAGTTTTGAGACCCAGTACTTC
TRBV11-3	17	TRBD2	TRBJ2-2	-	CASSRAPSGGHTGELFF	TGTGCCAGCAGCCGTGCACCTAGCGGAGGCCACACCGGGGAGCTGTTTTTT
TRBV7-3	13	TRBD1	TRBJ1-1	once	CASSFQQGNEAFF	TGTGCCAGCAGCTTTCAACAGGGGAATGAAGCTTTCTTT
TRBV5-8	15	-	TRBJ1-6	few	CASRRVGDSRSPLHF	TGTGCCAGCAGGAGGGTAGGGGACTCGAGGTCACCCCTCCACTTT
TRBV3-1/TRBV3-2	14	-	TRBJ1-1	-	CASSQGDGGTEAFF	TGTGCCAGCAGCCAAGGTGATGGGGGGACTGAAGCTTTCTTT
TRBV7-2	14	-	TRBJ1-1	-	CASSLYGANTEAFF	TGTGCCAGCAGCTTATATGGGGCAAACACTGAAGCTTTCTTT
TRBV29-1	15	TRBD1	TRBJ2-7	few	CSVEAGQGAVYEQYF	TGCAGCGTTGAAGCGGGGCAGGGGGCGGTGTACGAGCAGTACTTC
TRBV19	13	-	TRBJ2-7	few	CASSLQLASLPYF	TGTGCCAGTAGTCTACAATTAGCGTCACTCCCGTACTTC
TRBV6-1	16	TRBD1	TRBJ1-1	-	CASSANHRGLNTEAFF	TGTGCCAGCAGTGCGAACCACAGGGGATTGAACACTGAAGCTTTCTTT
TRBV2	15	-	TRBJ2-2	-	CASSGLDRVTGELFF	TGTGCCAGCTCGGGACTGGATAGGGTCACCGGGGAGCTGTTTTTT
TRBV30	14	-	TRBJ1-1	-	CAWSVYDRNTEAFF	TGTGCCTGGAGTGTATATGACAGGAACACTGAAGCTTTCTTT
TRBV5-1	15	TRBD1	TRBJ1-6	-	CASSWGDRDDSPLHF	TGCGCCAGCAGCTGGGGGGACAGGGACGATTCACCCCTCCACTTT
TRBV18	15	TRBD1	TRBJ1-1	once	CASSPLTGLGTEAFF	TGTGCCAGCTCACCCCTGACAGGGTTAGGGACTGAAGCTTTCTTT
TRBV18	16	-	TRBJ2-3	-	CASSSRRGASTDTQYF	TGTGCCAGCTCATCCCGACGGGGAGCTAGCACAGATACGCAGTATTTT
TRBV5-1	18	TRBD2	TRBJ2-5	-	CASSSGLAGGPLQETQYF	TGCGCCAGCAGCAGTGGACTAGCGGGGGGGCCCCTCCAAGAGACCCAGTACTTC
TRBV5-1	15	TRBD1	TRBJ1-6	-	CASSAGQGGNSPLHF	TGCGCCAGCAGCGCGGGACAGGGAGGGAATTCACCCCTCCACTTT
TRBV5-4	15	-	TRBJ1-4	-	CASSLGGRTVTELFF	TGTGCCAGCAGCTTGGGAGGCAGGACAGTTACAGAACTGTTTTTT
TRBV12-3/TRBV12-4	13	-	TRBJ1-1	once	CASVRGDNTEAFF	TGTGCCAGTGTCCGGGGGGACAACACTGAAGCTTTCTTT
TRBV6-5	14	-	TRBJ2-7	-	CASSYSTVPYEQYF	TGTGCCAGCAGTTACTCGACTGTTCCCTACGAGCAGTACTTC
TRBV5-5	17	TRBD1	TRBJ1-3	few	CASSLLGGGSSGNTIYF	TGTGCCAGCAGCCTACTAGGGGGCGGGTCCTCTGGAAACACCATATATTTT
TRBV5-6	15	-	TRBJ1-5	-	CASSPGGTGNQPQHF	TGTGCCAGCAGCCCGGGGGGCACGGGCAATCAGCCCCAGCATTTT
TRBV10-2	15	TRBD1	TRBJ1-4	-	CASSDRTGAGEKLFF	TGCGCCAGCAGTGACCGGACAGGGGCGGGTGAAAAACTGTTTTTT